This T cell receptor (beta chain) derives from a study of vaccination effects on CD4 cells after COVID-19. Findings and limits, study-wide: Convalescent patients in the study were few, and early post-infection timepoints were absent.

This clone was counted only a few times. Its specificity is not known. TCRdb's table, derived via immunoSEQ multiplex PCR, lists solely in-frame clones and lacks some. In the table there are more than 30,000 clones, over 65% of which are singletons. CDR1 is LNHDA, CDR2 SQIVND, per germline (reference sequence). The CDR3 is 15 residues long. Trimming removed 6 bases from V and 3 bases from J; junction bases left unmatched: 9. Antigen-specific CD4+ T cells were expanded (with viral peptide pools) by the ViraFEST assay ahead of sequencing. Cultured cells yielded isolated CD4+ T cells after about ten days. The healthy vaccine recipients, who had no prior SARS-CoV-2 infection, showed negative nucleocapsid antibodies.

The V call is TRBV19, the J call TRBJ2-3; TRBD1 matches 7 bases. The sample consisted of CD4+ T cells from PBMCs cultured with HCoV-OC43 spike peptides, taken before COVID-19 vaccination. Subset described: HCoV-OC43 spike overlapping peptide pool stimulation. The receptor's source is a human donor who received a COVID-19 vaccine. Here the CDR3 DNA reads TGTGCCAGTAGGTCACAGGGGATCGGTACAGATACGCAGTATTTT. Protein product: CASRSQGIGTDTQYF.